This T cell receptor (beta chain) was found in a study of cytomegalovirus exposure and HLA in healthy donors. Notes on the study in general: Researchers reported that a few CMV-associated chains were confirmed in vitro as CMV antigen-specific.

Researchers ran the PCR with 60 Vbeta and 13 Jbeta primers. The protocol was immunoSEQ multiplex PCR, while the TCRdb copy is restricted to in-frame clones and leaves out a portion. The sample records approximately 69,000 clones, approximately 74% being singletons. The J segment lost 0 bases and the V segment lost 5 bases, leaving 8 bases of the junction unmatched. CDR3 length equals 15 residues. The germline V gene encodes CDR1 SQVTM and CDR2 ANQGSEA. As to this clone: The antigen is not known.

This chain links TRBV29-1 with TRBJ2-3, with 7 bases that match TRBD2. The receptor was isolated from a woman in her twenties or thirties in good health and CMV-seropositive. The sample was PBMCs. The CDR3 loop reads CSVRPSGKSTDTQYF. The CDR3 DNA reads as TGCAGCGTTCGACCGAGCGGGAAGAGCACAGATACGCAGTATTTT.